This entry lists 25 T cell receptor beta chains sequenced from one sample in a study of cytomegalovirus exposure and HLA in healthy donors. Vbeta (60) and Jbeta (13) primers were used in the PCR. Method: immunoSEQ multiplex PCR; TCRdb's copy keeps in-frame clones and lacks some. The sample includes 90,000 to 130,000 clones, 60% to 85% of them seen just once. Sequencing was carried out using PBMCs. These receptors were collected from a woman aged 60-75 years in good health and CMV-seropositive.

The gene calls are TRBV11-2 and TRBJ1-1; D not resolved. V was shortened by 5 bases and J by 4 bases, with 11 bases between the two germline ends. The germline V gene has CDR1 SGHAT and CDR2 FQNNGV. The CDR3 is 13 amino acids. The CDR3 region is CASSPDSSTEAFF. In DNA, the CDR3 is TGTGCCAGCAGCCCCGACTCAAGCACTGAAGCTTTCTTT.

The CDR3 DNA is TGTGCCAGCAGCTCCAGTTCAGGGGAGCTGTTTTTT. It translates to CASSSSSGELFF. J is TRBJ2-2 and V is TRBV7-9; no clear D gene. V lost 4 bases and J 8 bases, leaving 8 bases between the germline ends. Looked up from germline, CDR1 is SEHNR and CDR2 is FQNEAQ (reference sequence). The CDR3 runs to 12 residues.

This chain joins TRBV5-1 and TRBJ2-7; 7 bases line up with TRBD1. This CDR3 contains 14 residues. After removal of 6 bases from V and 5 bases from J, the junction contained 11 bases not matched to a gene. The germline CDR1 and CDR2 sequences are SGHRS and YFSETQ. Here the CDR3 DNA reads TGCGCCAGCACCCGTGACAGGGCTGTGGACGAGCAGTACTTC. It codes for CASTRDRAVDEQYF.

This clone was detected once. This chain links TRBV4-1 with TRBJ2-3; 7 nucleotides agree with TRBD1. CDR3 length: 16 amino acids. Germline-derived CDR1 and CDR2 are MGHRA and YSYEKL. The V segment lost 2 bases and the J segment 3 bases; nucleotides outside the gene matches: 8. CDR3 sequence (DNA): TGCGCCAGCAGCCAAAGGGTGTCGGGACAGACAGATACGCAGTATTTT. Translating it yields CASSQRVSGQTDTQYF.

The gene calls are TRBV19 and TRBJ1-2, with 9 positions matching TRBD1. The CDR3 has 17 residues. With 1 base clipped from V and 7 bases from J, the junction kept 13 bases outside the gene matches. Germline V gives CDR1 LNHDA, CDR2 SQIVND (reference sequence). The CDR3 here is CASSIGSGTGSRRGYTF. CDR3 bases: TGTGCCAGTAGTATAGGATCAGGGACAGGGTCTCGGCGTGGCTACACCTTC.

The chain combines TRBV4-1 with TRBJ2-3, with 7 bases aligning to TRBD1. The CDR3 totals 14 residues. The V gene's germline CDR1 is MGHRA and CDR2 YSYEKL. The V and J ends lost 4 bases and 5 bases, in that order; junction bases with no gene match: 6. CDR3 protein: CASSLTGWQDTQYF. The CDR3, as DNA: TGCGCCAGCAGCCTGACAGGGTGGCAAGATACGCAGTATTTT.

This chain joins TRBV14 and TRBJ2-1; 10 positions agree with TRBD2. The CDR3 covers 18 residues. Germline lookup yields CDR1 SGHDN and CDR2 FVKESK. The junction had 10 bases not matched to a gene; V was cut back by 0 bases and J by 5 bases. The CDR3 here is CASSQDVGRTSGHNEQFF. The DNA for the CDR3 is TGTGCCAGCAGCCAAGATGTAGGAAGGACTAGCGGCCACAATGAGCAGTTCTTC.

The chain has TRBV6-5 and TRBJ2-5, with 7 positions matching TRBD1. With V trimmed by 5 bases and J by 1 base, 1 base remained unmatched. In germline, CDR1 is MNHEY, CDR2 SVGAGI. This CDR3 has 13 residues. CDR3 sequence reads: CASSGQVQETQYF. CDR3 DNA sequence: TGTGCCAGCAGTGGACAGGTCCAAGAGACCCAGTACTTC.

The rearrangement uses TRBV30 and TRBJ1-2; weak D call: TRBD1 (6 bases). The CDR3 contains 14 residues. Per germline, CDR1 GTSNPN and CDR2 SVGIG (reference sequence). Deletions cut 3 bases from V and 5 bases from J, with 16 bases between. CDR3 bases: TGTGCCTGGAGCTGGGACACAGCAAATTATGGCTACACCTTC. This sequence encodes CAWSWDTANYGYTF.

The rearrangement uses TRBV28 and TRBJ2-3; no definite D call. Per germline, CDR1 MDHEN and CDR2 SYDVKM. V was trimmed by 2 bases and J by 8 bases, leaving 5 bases between them. CDR3 length: 11 amino acids. For the CDR3, the DNA is TGTGCCAGCAGTTTAACTGGTACGCAGTATTTT. This encodes CASSLTGTQYF.

The chain couples TRBV7-9 to TRBJ1-4, with TRBD1 identical over 8 bases. Germline lookup yields CDR1 SEHNR and CDR2 FQNEAQ (reference sequence). J gave up 8 bases and V 4 bases, and 6 bases lay outside the gene matches. The CDR3 covers 14 residues. CDR3 loop: CASSSPGQVEKLFF. Written as DNA, the CDR3 is TGTGCCAGCAGCTCCCCGGGACAGGTCGAAAAACTGTTTTTT.

CDR3 region: CASSLRGTGTYEQYF. The DNA for the CDR3 is TGTGCCAGCAGCTTAAGGGGGACGGGGACCTACGAGCAGTACTTC. The chain recombines TRBV6-5 with TRBJ2-5; the D gene is possibly TRBD1 (6 bases). The DNA end favors TRBJ2-7, so the J call may be wrong. The CDR3 runs to 15 residues. From germline, CDR1 is MNHEY and CDR2 SVGAGI.

The chain joins TRBV4-2 to TRBJ2-1; TRBD2 matches 8 bases. The CDR3 is 17 residues long. Germline loops: CDR1 LGHNA, CDR2 YNFKEQ. The V segment lost 4 bases and the J segment 5 bases; nucleotides outside the gene matches: 13. CDR3 region: CASSPKTVLAGHNEQFF. CDR3 DNA sequence: TGTGCCAGCAGCCCAAAGACGGTCCTAGCGGGTCACAATGAGCAGTTCTTC.

The chain links TRBV6-4 to TRBJ1-1, with D tentatively TRBD1 (6 bases). Trimming left V 7 bases short and J 3 bases short, with 15 bases between. Germline lookup yields CDR1 MRHNA and CDR2 SNTAGT. The CDR3 runs to 14 residues. The CDR3 DNA sequence: TGTGCCAGCACCCCGGGACAAGGACACACTGAAGCTTTCTTT. Protein sequence: CASTPGQGHTEAFF.

V gene TRBV2 combines with J gene TRBJ2-1, with D unresolved. CDR1 is SNHLY and CDR2 is FYNNEI in the germline V gene. V lost 6 bases to trimming and J lost 4 bases, with 4 bases between them. The length of the CDR3 is 11 residues. CDR3 nucleotides: TGTGCCAGCAGCCCGTACAATGAGCAGTTCTTC. Its translation is CASSPYNEQFF.

On this clone itself: The same CDR3 can be traced to other DNA sequences in this sample. CDR3 DNA sequence: TGCGCCAGCAGCTTGGCGTACGAGCAGTACTTC. Protein sequence: CASSLAYEQYF. This rearrangement joins TRBV5-1 to TRBJ2-7; D call uncertain. CDR1 is SGHRS and CDR2 is YFSETQ in the germline V gene. Trimming removed 0 bases at V and 4 bases at J, with 2 bases between. The CDR3 is 11 amino acids.

V gene TRBV5-1 combines with J gene TRBJ2-7; D perhaps matches TRBD1 (6 bases). Trimming removed 1 base at V and 7 bases at J, with 12 bases between. The CDR3 covers 13 residues. Germline V lookup: CDR1 SGHRS, CDR2 YFSETQ. The CDR3 is CASSLPDSREQYF. The CDR3 nucleotides are TGCGCCAGCAGCTTGCCGGACAGTAGAGAGCAGTACTTC.

The V call is TRBV6-6, the J call TRBJ1-1; maybe TRBD1 (6 bases). Germline CDR1 and CDR2: MNHNY and SVGAGI (reference sequence). V was clipped by 2 bases and J by 7 bases, with 17 bases between them. The CDR3 totals 15 residues. CDR3 protein: CASSYPRTELSEAFF. The CDR3 coding sequence is TGTGCCAGCAGTTACCCACGGACAGAACTGAGTGAAGCTTTCTTT.

The chain couples TRBV18 to TRBJ2-3; D is ambiguous. The CDR3 runs 12 residues. Germline assignment: CDR1 KGHSH and CDR2 LQKENI. Trimming pared 3 bases from V and 4 bases from J, leaving 5 bases between. The CDR3 reads CASSPFPDTQYF. The CDR3 coding sequence is TGTGCCAGCTCACCCTTCCCAGATACGCAGTATTTT.

V is TRBV6-5 and J is TRBJ2-3; TRBD2 is a possible D gene (7 bases). This CDR3 region has 15 residues. V was shortened by 5 bases and J by 4 bases, with 16 bases between the two germline ends. Germline V gene sequence: CDR1 MNHEY, CDR2 SVGAGI. The CDR3 nucleotides read TGTGCCAGCAGTCTACACGGGGGGCAATCAGATACGCAGTATTTT. Encoded protein: CASSLHGGQSDTQYF.

The chain links TRBV9 to TRBJ1-1; TRBD1 aligns across 7 bases. The J segment lost 0 bases and the V segment lost 4 bases, leaving 0 bases of the junction unmatched. In germline, CDR1 is SGDLS, CDR2 YYNGEE. The CDR3 contains 13 residues. The chain's CDR3 is CASSQGVNTEAFF. The CDR3 DNA sequence: TGTGCCAGCAGCCAGGGGGTGAACACTGAAGCTTTCTTT.

This clone was picked up a small number of times. V usage is TRBV30 and J usage is TRBJ2-2; D call uncertain. Per germline, CDR1 GTSNPN and CDR2 SVGIG (reference sequence). Trimming stripped 0 bases from V and 3 bases from J, with 2 bases between. CDR3 size: 12 residues. Written as DNA, the CDR3 is TGTGCCTGGAGTGTCTACACCGGGGAGCTGTTTTTT. Its translation: CAWSVYTGELFF.

The rearrangement uses TRBV9 and TRBJ2-7, with TRBD2 matching 7 bases. CDR1 and CDR2 from the germline V gene are SGDLS and YYNGEE. The V segment lost 0 bases and the J segment 5 bases; nucleotides outside the gene matches: 8. This CDR3 region has 15 residues. Written as DNA, the CDR3 is TGTGCCAGCAGCGTAGTTGGGGGAGGGCCCAACGAGCAGTACTTC. This encodes CASSVVGGGPNEQYF.

The CDR3 region has the DNA TGTGCCAGTAGCCAAGAGACAGGGGCCTACGAGCAGTACTTC. Translated: CASSQETGAYEQYF. The chain joins TRBV19 to TRBJ2-7, with 8 bases fitting TRBD1. Germline-derived CDR1 and CDR2 are LNHDA and SQIVND (reference sequence). V lost 6 bases and J lost 2; bases outside the gene matches: 6. The CDR3 runs 14 residues.

The chain has TRBV30 and TRBJ2-7; TRBD2 matches 8 bases. This CDR3 has 14 residues. J gave up 4 bases and V 3 bases, and 8 bases lay outside the gene matches. Germline CDR1 and CDR2: GTSNPN and SVGIG (reference sequence). CDR3 sequence reads: CAWRDNSGTYEQYF. CDR3 bases: TGTGCCTGGAGGGATAATAGCGGGACTTACGAGCAGTACTTC.